This T cell receptor (beta chain) was sequenced in a study of blood T cells in healthy people across ages. Study-level information: Template switching recovered approximately one barcoded beta molecule for every two T cells.

A second PCR, run for about 6 to 11 cycles, used a sample-barcoded 5' primer plus a J-beta primer mix. Carrying 12 random nucleotides, a template-switch adaptor labeled each individual cDNA molecule. Each CDR3 protein is one row after TCRdb ran MiXCR on the 5' RACE reads. The sample holds 910,000 or so distinct CDR3 sequences, roughly 51% seen once. Per germline, CDR1 SGHAT and CDR2 FQNNGV. V gave up 5 bases and J gave up 10 bases; unmatched junction bases: 13. The CDR3 covers 16 residues. This receptor was obtained from an older woman in good health. Material for sequencing was blood. The gene calls are TRBV11-2 and TRBJ2-1, with 11 bases lining up with TRBD2. The CDR3 nucleotides are TGTGCCAGCAGCATATCTACTAGCGGGAGAGTCAGGGAGCAGTTCTTC. This translates into CASSISTSGRVREQFF.